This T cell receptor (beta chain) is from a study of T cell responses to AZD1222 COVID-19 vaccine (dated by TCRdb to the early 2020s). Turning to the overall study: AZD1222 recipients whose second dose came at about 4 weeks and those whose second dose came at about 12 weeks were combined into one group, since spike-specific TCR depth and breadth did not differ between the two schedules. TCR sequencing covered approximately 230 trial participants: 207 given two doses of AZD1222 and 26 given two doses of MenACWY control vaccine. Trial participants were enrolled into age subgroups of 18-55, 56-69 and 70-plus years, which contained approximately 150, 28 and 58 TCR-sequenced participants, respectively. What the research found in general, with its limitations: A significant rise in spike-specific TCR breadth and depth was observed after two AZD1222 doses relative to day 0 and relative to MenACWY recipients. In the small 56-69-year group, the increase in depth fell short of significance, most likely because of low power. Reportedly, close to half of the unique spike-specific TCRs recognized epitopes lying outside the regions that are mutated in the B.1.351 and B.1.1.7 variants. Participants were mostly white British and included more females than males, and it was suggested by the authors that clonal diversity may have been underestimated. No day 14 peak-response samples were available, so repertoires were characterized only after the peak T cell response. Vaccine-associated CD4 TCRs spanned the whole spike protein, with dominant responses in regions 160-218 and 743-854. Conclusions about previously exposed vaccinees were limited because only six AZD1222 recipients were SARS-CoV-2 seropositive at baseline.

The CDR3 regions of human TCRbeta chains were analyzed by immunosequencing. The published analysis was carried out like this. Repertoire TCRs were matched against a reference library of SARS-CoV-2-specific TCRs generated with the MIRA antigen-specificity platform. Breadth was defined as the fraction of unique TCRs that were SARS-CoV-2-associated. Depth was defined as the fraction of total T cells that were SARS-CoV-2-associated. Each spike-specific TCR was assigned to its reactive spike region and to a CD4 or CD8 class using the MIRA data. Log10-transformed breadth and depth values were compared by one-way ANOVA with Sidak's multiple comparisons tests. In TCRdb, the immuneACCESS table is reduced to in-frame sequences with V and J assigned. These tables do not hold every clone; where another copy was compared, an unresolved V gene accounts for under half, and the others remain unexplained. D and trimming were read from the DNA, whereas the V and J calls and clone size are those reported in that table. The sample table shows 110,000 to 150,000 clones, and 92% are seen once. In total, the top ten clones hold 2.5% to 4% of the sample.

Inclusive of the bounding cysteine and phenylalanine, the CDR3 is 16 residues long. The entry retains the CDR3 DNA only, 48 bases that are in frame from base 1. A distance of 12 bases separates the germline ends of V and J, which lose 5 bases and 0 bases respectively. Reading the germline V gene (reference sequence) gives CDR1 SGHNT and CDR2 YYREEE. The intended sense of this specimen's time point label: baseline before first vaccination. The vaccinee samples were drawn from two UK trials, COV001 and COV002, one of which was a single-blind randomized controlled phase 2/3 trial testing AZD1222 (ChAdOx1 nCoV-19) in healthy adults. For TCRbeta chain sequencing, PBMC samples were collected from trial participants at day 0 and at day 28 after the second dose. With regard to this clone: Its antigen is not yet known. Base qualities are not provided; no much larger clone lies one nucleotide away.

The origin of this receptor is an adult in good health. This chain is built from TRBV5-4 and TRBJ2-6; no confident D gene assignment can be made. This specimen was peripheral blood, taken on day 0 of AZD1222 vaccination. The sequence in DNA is TGTGCCAGCAGAACCAGACTCAACTCTGGGGCCAACGTCCTGACTTTC. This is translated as CASRTRLNSGANVLTF.